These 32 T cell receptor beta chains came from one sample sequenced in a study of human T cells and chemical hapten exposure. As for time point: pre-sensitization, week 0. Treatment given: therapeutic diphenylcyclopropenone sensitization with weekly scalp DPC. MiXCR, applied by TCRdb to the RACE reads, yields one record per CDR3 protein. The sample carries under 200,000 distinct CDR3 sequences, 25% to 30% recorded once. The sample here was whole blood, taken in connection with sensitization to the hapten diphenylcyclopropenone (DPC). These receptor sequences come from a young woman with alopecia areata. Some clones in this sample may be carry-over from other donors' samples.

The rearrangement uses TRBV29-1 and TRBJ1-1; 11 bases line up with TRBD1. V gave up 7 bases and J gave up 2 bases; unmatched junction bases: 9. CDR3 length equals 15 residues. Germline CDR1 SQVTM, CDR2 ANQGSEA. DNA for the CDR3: TGCAGCGCAGCGAGGGACAGGGGGTACAACACTGAAGCTTTCTTT. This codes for CSAARDRGYNTEAFF.

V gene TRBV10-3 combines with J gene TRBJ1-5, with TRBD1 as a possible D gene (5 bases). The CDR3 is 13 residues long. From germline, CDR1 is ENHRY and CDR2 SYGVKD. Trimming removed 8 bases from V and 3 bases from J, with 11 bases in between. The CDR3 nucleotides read TGTGCCATCCGGGACCGAGACAATCAGCCCCAGCATTTT. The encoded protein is CAIRDRDNQPQHF.

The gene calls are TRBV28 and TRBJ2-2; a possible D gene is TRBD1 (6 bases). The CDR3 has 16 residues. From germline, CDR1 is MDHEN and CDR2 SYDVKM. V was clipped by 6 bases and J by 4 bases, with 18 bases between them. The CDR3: CASSLLSRGSTGELFF. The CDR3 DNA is TGTGCCAGCAGCCTCCTCTCCAGGGGTTCCACCGGGGAGCTGTTTTTT.

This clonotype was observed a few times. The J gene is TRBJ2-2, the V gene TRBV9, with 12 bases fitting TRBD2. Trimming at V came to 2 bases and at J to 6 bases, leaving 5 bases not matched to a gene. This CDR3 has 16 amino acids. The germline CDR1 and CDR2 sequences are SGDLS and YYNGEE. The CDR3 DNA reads TGTGCCAGCAGCGTGGATCCTAGCGGGGGGGCCGGGGAGCTGTTTTTT. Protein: CASSVDPSGGAGELFF.

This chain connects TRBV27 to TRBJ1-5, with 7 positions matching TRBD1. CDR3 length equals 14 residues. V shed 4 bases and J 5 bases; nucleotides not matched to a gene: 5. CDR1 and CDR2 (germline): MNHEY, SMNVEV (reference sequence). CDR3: CASSSTGPDQPQHF. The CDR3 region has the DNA TGTGCCAGCAGTTCGACAGGGCCCGATCAGCCCCAGCATTTT.

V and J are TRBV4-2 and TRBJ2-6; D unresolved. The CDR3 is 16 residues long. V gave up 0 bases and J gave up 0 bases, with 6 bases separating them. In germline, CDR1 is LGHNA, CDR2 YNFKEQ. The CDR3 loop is CASSQDRSSGANVLTF. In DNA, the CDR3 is TGTGCCAGCAGCCAAGATCGCAGCTCTGGGGCCAACGTCCTGACTTTC.

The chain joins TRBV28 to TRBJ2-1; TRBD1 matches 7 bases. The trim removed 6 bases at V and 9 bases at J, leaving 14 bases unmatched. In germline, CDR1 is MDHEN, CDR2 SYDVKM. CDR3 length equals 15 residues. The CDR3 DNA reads TGTGCCAGCAGCCCTGCGACAGGGCACTTGGCTGAGCAGTTCTTC. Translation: CASSPATGHLAEQFF.

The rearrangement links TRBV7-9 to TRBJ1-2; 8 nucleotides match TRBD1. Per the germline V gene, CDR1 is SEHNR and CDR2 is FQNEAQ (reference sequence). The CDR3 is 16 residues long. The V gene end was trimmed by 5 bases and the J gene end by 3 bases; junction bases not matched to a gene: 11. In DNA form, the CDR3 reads TGTGCCAGCAGCGATACTAGGACAGGGTCGGACTATGGCTACACCTTC. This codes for CASSDTRTGSDYGYTF.

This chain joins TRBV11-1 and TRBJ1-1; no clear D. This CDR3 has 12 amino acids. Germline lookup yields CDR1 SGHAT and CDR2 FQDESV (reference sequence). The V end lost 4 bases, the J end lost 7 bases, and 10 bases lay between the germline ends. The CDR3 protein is CASSSTGLEAFF. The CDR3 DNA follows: TGTGCCAGCAGCTCGACCGGCCTTGAAGCTTTCTTT.

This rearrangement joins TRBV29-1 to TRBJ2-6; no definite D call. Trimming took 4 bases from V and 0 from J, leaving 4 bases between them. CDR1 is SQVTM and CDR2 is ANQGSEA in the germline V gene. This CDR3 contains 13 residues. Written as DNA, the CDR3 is TGCAGCGTTGCACACTCTGGGGCCAACGTCCTGACTTTC. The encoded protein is CSVAHSGANVLTF.

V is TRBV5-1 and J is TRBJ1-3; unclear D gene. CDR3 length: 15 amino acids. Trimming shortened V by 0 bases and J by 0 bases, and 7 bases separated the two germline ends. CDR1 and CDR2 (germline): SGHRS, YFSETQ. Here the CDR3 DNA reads TGCGCCAGCAGCTTGGTTTGGGGCTCTGGAAACACCATATATTTT. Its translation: CASSLVWGSGNTIYF.

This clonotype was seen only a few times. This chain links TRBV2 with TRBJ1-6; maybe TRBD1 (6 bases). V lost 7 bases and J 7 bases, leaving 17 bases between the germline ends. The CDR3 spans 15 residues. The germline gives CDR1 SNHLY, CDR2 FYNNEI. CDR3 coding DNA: TGTGCCAGCACCCAAGGGGGGGCGCGAAATTCACCCCTCCACTTT. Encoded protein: CASTQGGARNSPLHF.

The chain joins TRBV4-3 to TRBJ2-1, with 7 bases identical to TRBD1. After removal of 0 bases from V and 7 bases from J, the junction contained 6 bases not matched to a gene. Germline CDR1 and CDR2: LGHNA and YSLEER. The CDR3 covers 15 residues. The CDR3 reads CASSQDQPGGNEQFF. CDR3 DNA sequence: TGCGCCAGCAGCCAAGACCAGCCAGGGGGAAATGAGCAGTTCTTC.

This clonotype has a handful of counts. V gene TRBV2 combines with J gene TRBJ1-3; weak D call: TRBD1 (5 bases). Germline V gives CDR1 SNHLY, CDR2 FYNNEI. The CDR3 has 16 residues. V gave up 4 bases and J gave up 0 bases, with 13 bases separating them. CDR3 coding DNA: TGTGCCAGCAGTGGGGGCAGTAGGAGCTCTGGAAACACCATATATTTT. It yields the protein CASSGGSRSSGNTIYF. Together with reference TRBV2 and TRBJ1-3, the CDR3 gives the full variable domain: EPEVTQTPSHQVTQMGQEVILRCVPISNHLYFYWYRQILGQKVEFLVSFYNNEISEKSEIFDDQFSVERPDGSNFTLKIRSTKLEDSAMYFCASSGGSRSSGNTIYFGEGSWLTVV.

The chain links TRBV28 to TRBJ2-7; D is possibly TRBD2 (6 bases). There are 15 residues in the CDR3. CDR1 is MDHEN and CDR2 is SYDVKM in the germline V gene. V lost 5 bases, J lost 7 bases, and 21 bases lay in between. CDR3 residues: CASSILAEPIMEQYF. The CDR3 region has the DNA TGTGCCAGCAGTATCTTAGCGGAGCCGATAATGGAGCAGTACTTC. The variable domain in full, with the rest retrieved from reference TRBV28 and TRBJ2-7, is DVKVTQSSRYLVKRTGEKVFLECVQDMDHENMFWYRQDPGLGLRLIYFSYDVKMKEKGDIPEGYSVSREKKERFSLILESASTNQTSMYLCASSILAEPIMEQYFGPGTRLTVT.

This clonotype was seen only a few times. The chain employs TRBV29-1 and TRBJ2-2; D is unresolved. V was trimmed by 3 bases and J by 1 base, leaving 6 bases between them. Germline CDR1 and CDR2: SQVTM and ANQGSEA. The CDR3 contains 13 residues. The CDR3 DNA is TGCAGCGTTGACATAGAGAACACCGGGGAGCTGTTTTTT. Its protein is CSVDIENTGELFF.

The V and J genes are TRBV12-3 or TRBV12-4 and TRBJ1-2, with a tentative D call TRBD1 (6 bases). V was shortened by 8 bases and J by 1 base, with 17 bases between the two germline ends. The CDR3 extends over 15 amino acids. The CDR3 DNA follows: TGTGCCAGCCCTTACGGGGGGGCCGGTAACTATGGCTACACCTTC. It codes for CASPYGGAGNYGYTF.

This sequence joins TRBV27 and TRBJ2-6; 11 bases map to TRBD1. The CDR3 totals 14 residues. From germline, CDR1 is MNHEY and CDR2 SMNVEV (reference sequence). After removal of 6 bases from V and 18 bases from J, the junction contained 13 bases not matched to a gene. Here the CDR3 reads CASSAGTGGPDWTF. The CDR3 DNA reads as TGTGCCAGCAGCGCGGGGACAGGGGGGCCCGATTGGACTTTC.

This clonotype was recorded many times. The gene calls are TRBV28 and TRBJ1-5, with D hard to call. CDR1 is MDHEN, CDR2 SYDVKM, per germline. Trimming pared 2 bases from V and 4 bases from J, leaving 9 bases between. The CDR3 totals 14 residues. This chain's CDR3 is CASSLGSLNQPQHF. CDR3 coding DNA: TGTGCCAGCAGTTTAGGGTCTCTAAATCAGCCCCAGCATTTT.

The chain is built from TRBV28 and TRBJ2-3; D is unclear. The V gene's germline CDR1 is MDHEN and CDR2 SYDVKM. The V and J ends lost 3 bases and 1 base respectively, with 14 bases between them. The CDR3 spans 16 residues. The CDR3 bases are TGTGCCAGCAGTTTCCCCCGAGGCCGGGGCACAGATACGCAGTATTTT. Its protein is CASSFPRGRGTDTQYF.

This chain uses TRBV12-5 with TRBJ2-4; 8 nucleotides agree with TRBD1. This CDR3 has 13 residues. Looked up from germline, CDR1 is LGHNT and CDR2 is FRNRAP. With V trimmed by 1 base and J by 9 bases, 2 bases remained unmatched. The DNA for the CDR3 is TGTGCTAGTGGTTTGGGTGACAGGGGCATTCAGTACTTC. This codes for CASGLGDRGIQYF.

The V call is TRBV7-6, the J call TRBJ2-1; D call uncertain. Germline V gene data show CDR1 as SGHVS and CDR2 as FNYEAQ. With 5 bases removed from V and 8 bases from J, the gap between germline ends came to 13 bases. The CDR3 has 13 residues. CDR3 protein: CASSPRPWDEQFF. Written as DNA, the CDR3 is TGTGCCAGCAGCCCCCGGCCTTGGGATGAGCAGTTCTTC.

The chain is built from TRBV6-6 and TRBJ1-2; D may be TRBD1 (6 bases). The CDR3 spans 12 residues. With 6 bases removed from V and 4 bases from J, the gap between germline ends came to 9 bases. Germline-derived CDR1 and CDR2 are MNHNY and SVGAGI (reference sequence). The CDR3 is CASRDSIYGYTF. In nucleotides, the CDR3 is TGTGCCAGCAGGGACAGCATCTATGGCTACACCTTC.

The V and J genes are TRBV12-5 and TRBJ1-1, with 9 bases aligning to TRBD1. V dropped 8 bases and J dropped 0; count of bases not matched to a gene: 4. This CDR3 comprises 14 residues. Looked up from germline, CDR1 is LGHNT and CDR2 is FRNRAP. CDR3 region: CASKTGGLNTEAFF. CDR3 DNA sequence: TGTGCTAGTAAGACAGGGGGATTGAACACTGAAGCTTTCTTT.

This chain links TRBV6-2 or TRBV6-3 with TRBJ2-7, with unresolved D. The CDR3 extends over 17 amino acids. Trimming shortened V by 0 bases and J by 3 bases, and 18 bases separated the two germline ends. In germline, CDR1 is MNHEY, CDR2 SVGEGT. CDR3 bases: TGTGCCAGCAGTTACTCCACTTCGGATTTTTGGGACTACGAGCAGTACTTC. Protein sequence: CASSYSTSDFWDYEQYF.

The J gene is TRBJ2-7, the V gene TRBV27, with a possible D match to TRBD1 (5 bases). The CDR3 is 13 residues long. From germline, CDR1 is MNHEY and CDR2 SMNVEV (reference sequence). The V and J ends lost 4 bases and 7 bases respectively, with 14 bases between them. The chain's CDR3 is CASSSTGAGEQYF. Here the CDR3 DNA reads TGTGCCAGCAGTTCAACAGGCGCCGGTGAGCAGTACTTC.

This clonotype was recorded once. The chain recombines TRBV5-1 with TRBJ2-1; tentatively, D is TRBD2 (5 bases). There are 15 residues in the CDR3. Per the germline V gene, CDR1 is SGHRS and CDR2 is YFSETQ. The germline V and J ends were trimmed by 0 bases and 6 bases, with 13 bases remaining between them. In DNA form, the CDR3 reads TGCGCCAGCAGCTTGGGGGCGGGTCTCGGCAATGAGCAGTTCTTC. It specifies CASSLGAGLGNEQFF.

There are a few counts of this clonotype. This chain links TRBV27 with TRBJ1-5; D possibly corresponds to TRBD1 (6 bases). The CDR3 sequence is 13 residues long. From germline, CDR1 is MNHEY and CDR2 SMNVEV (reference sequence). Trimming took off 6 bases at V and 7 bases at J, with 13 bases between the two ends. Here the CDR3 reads CASSHRARQPQHF. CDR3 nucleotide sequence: TGTGCCAGCAGCCACAGGGCTCGACAGCCCCAGCATTTT.

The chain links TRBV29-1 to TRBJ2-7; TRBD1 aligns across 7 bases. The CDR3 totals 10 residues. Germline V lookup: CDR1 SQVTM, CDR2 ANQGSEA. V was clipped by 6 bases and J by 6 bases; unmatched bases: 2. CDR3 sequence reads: CSVAGGEQYF. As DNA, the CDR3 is TGCAGCGTGGCAGGGGGCGAGCAGTACTTC.

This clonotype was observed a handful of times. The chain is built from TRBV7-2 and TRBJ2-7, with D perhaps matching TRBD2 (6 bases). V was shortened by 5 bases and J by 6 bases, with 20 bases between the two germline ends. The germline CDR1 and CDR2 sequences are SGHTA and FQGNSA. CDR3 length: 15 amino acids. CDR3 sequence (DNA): TGTGCCAGCAGCCACCGAAGACTAGTTTCGGGCGAGCAGTACTTC. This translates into CASSHRRLVSGEQYF.

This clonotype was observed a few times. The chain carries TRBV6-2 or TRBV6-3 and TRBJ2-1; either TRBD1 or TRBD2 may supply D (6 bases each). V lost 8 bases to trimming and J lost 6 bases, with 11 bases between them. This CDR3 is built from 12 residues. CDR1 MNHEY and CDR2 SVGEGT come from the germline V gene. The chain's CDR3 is CASQKGGNEQFF. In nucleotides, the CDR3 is TGTGCCAGCCAAAAGGGGGGCAATGAGCAGTTCTTC.

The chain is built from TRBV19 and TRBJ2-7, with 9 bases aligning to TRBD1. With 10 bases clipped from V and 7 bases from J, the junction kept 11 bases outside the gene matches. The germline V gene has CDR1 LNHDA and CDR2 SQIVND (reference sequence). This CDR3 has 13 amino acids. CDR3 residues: CATSWDRAGEQYF. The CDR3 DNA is TGTGCCACCTCCTGGGACAGGGCGGGGGAGCAGTACTTC.